A selection of T cell receptor beta chains follows, all from one sample in a study of blood T cell repertoires in COVID-19. The assay was immunoSEQ multiplex PCR, and TCRdb's table has in-frame clones only and misses some. The sample carries roughly 250,000 clones, more than 75% recorded once. Input material: peripheral blood. Every receptor here comes from a middle-aged man who had recovered from COVID-19. Both conserved end residues are part of each CDR3. A D gene is named only where the DNA matches it firmly. Clone size is not always given. Where it is, it says once, few, many or a class for expanded clones.

clone size,J gene,D gene,CDR3 length,V gene,CDR3 DNA,CDR3 protein
-,TRBJ2-7,TRBD1,15,TRBV11-2,TGTGCCAGCAGCGTTGGGAACAGGGGACCCTACGAGCAGTACTTC,CASSVGNRGPYEQYF
-,TRBJ2-1,TRBD2,17,TRBV9,TGTGCCAGCAGCGTTACTAGCGGGAGTAGTTCCTACAATGAGCAGTTCTTC,CASSVTSGSSSYNEQFF
-,TRBJ1-4,TRBD1,16,TRBV11-2,TGTGCCAGCAGCTTAGTCTCGGGCAGGGGGCGTGAAAAACTGTTTTTT,CASSLVSGRGREKLFF
-,TRBJ2-7,-,14,TRBV5-1,TGCGCCAGCAGCGGCCCACTAGGAATCTACGAGCAGTACTTC,CASSGPLGIYEQYF
once,TRBJ2-1,TRBD1,13,TRBV7-9,TGTGCCACGGGCAGGGGGACCTACAATGAGCAGTTCTTC,CATGRGTYNEQFF
once,TRBJ2-3,TRBD2,16,TRBV7-2,TGTGCCAGCAGCTTAGTCGCTAGCGGTAGCACAGATACGCAGTATTTT,CASSLVASGSTDTQYF
few,TRBJ1-2,-,14,TRBV7-8,TGTGCCAGCAGGGAGCCGGGACACAGAAATGGCTACACCTTC,CASREPGHRNGYTF
few,TRBJ1-2,-,15,TRBV3-1/TRBV3-2,TGTGCCAGCAGCCAAGTAGGCAGGAGGAACTATGGCTACACCTTC,CASSQVGRRNYGYTF
once,TRBJ2-7,TRBD2,16,TRBV19,TGTGCCAGTAGTTTAACTTTACTAGCGGGAGCCTACGAGCAGTACTTC,CASSLTLLAGAYEQYF
-,TRBJ1-3,-,15,TRBV15,TGTGCCACCAGCAGAAAACAGCTCTCTGGAAACACCATATATTTT,CATSRKQLSGNTIYF
once,TRBJ1-2,-,13,TRBV7-2,TGTGCCAGCACCCTCCCGTTTGGGGGGGGCTACACCTTC,CASTLPFGGGYTF
-,TRBJ2-3,-,15,TRBV6-1,TGTGCCAGCAGTGAACTTGCGGGGGCGACAGATACGCAGTATTTT,CASSELAGATDTQYF
-,TRBJ2-1,-,15,TRBV6-5,TGTGCCAGCAGCCTCCCGGGGGTCTCCTACAATGAGCAGTTCTTC,CASSLPGVSYNEQFF
-,TRBJ1-2,-,15,TRBV30,TGTGCCTGGAGTCCCCTCCCAGGGGAGTTGCGAGGCTACACCTTC,CAWSPLPGELRGYTF
-,TRBJ2-7,-,18,TRBV7-2,TGTGCCAGCAGCCCCCGACGGGTCACAAGGGGGGGCTTCTACGAGCAGTACTTC,CASSPRRVTRGGFYEQYF
-,TRBJ2-7,-,14,TRBV27,TGTGCCAGCTCCTTAGCGCAGAGCTCCTACGAGCAGTACTTC,CASSLAQSSYEQYF
-,TRBJ1-1,-,13,TRBV2,TGTGCCAGCAGCCCCGGGGGGGGAGTGAGAGCTTTCTTT,CASSPGGGVRAFF
once,TRBJ2-2,-,14,TRBV5-5,TGTGCCAGCAGCTTGACGCCGCGCACCGGGGAGCTGTTTTTT,CASSLTPRTGELFF
-,TRBJ2-3,-,14,TRBV10-3,TGTGCCATCAATAGACAGTCTAGCACAGATACGCAGTATTTT,CAINRQSSTDTQYF
-,TRBJ2-6,TRBD2,18,TRBV29-1,TGCAGCGTTCACGGCCAGACTAGCGGGAGCTCTGGGGCCAACGTCCTGACTTTC,CSVHGQTSGSSGANVLTF
few,TRBJ2-1,-,15,TRBV10-3,TGTGCCATCAGTCCTCGACAGCCGGAGTACAATGAGCAGTTCTTC,CAISPRQPEYNEQFF
-,TRBJ2-2,TRBD2,19,TRBV30,TGTGCCTCCCTGGGGTTGGGGACTAGCGGGAGGGTTAACACCGGGGAGCTGTTTTTT,CASLGLGTSGRVNTGELFF
-,TRBJ2-3,TRBD2,16,TRBV27,TGTGCCAGCAGTTTATATGTAGCGGGAGGTACAGATACGCAGTATTTT,CASSLYVAGGTDTQYF
-,TRBJ2-1,TRBD2,13,TRBV12-3/TRBV12-4,TGTGCCATCCGAGCGGGGGGTTACAATGAGCAGTTCTTC,CAIRAGGYNEQFF
-,TRBJ2-2,TRBD2,16,TRBV27,TGTGCCAGCTGGAGCCGAGCGGGAGGGGTGACCGGGGAGCTGTTTTTT,CASWSRAGGVTGELFF
-,TRBJ2-5,TRBD2,16,TRBV11-2,TGTGCCAGCAGCCCGAGGAGCGGGGGGGCTCAAGAGACCCAGTACTTC,CASSPRSGGAQETQYF
-,TRBJ2-1,-,17,TRBV7-9,TGTGCCAGCAGCTTAGCGCTAGGCCCAAGCTCCTACAATGAGCAGTTCTTC,CASSLALGPSSYNEQFF
-,TRBJ2-7,TRBD1,16,TRBV7-9,TGTGCCAGCAGCTCCAGCCGGCCAGGGGGCCCCTACGAGCAGTACTTC,CASSSSRPGGPYEQYF
-,TRBJ1-4,TRBD1,15,TRBV7-9,TGTGCCAGCAGCTTACAGGGGGGTCCTAATGAAAAACTGTTTTTT,CASSLQGGPNEKLFF
-,TRBJ2-7,TRBD1,14,TRBV4-1,TGCGCCAGCAGCCAAGAAGTCAGGGGGTACGAGCAGTACTTC,CASSQEVRGYEQYF
-,TRBJ1-5,-,15,TRBV3-1/TRBV3-2,TGTGCCAGCAGCCAACGACCGGGTGTTGGGCAGCCCCAGCATTTT,CASSQRPGVGQPQHF
once,TRBJ2-7,-,14,TRBV28,TGTGCCAGCAGTTTATGGCAGGGGAAGAACGAGCAGTACTTC,CASSLWQGKNEQYF
-,TRBJ2-2,-,12,TRBV15,TGTGCCACCAGCAGGCAGACCGGGGAGCTGTTTTTT,CATSRQTGELFF
-,TRBJ2-3,-,17,TRBV14,TGTGCCAGCAGCCAAATGAGGACTGTGGCAGGGGCAGATACGCAGTATTTT,CASSQMRTVAGADTQYF
-,TRBJ2-4,-,16,TRBV11-2,TGTGCCAGCAGCTTAGGGCCGATTCAAGCCAAAAACATTCAGTACTTC,CASSLGPIQAKNIQYF
-,TRBJ2-5,TRBD1,16,TRBV7-2,TGTGCCAGCAGCTCAACGTCCCGGGACAGGTACGAGACCCAGTACTTC,CASSSTSRDRYETQYF
-,TRBJ2-1,TRBD2,16,TRBV11-2,TGTGCCAGCAGCTTGGTGACTAGCGGGAGGGCGCGCGAGCAGTTCTTC,CASSLVTSGRAREQFF
few,TRBJ2-5,TRBD2,14,TRBV7-2,TGTGCCAGCAGCTTGGGGACTAGCGGGACGACCCAGTACTTC,CASSLGTSGTTQYF
-,TRBJ2-7,-,16,TRBV20-1,TGCAGTGCTAGTCCACCCCCCTGGAGGAGCTCCTACGAGCAGTACTTC,CSASPPPWRSSYEQYF
-,TRBJ1-2,TRBD1,14,TRBV6-4,TGTGCCAGCAGACGGGACAGGGGTAACTATGGCTACACCTTC,CASRRDRGNYGYTF
-,TRBJ1-1,-,12,TRBV5-1,TGCGCCAGCAGCTACGGGGATCGAAGGGCTTTCTTT,CASSYGDRRAFF
-,TRBJ1-5,-,16,TRBV5-4,TGTGCCAGCAGCTCCTACCCCGGGGGGAGCAATCAGCCCCAGCATTTT,CASSSYPGGSNQPQHF